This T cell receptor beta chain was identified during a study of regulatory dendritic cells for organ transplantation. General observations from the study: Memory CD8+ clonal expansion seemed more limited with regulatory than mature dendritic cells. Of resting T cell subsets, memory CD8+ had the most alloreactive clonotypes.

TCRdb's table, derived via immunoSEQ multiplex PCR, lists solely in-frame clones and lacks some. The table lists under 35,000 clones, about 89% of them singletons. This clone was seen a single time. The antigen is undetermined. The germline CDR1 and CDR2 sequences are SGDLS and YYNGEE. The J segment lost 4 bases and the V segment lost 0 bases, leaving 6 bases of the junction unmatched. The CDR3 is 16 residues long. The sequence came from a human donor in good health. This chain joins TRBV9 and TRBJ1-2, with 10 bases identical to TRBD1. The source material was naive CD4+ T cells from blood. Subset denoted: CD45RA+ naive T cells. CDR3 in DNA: TGTGCCAGCAGCGTAGCGGGTTGGGACAGGGGCTATGGCTACACCTTC. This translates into CASSVAGWDRGYGYTF.